This T cell receptor beta chain was retrieved from a study of cytotoxic CD8 clonotypes in ibrutinib-treated CLL. Study-level information: Results showed approximately 25 partial and 2 complete responses; following median about 62 months, approximately 15 remained remitted, about 12 advanced. Findings and caveats of the study: Baseline values of clonality outstripped age-matched healthy donors and followed circulating CD8+ T-cell counts.

Details on this clone: Its antigen is not known.

The V gene's germline CDR1 is SGHVT and CDR2 SQSDAQ. The V end lost 7 bases, the J end lost 4 bases, and 13 bases lay between the germline ends. The CDR3 sequence is 13 residues long. PBMCs that had been cryopreserved were the source of 1.5 to 2.5 micrograms of genomic DNA for TCR beta libraries. The method was immunoSEQ multiplex PCR; TCRdb's version includes in-frame clones alone and lacks a portion of them. In the table there are tens of thousands of clones, around three quarters of which are singletons. The receptor comes from a human donor with chronic lymphocytic leukemia. The source material was PBMCs, sampled after 24 months of ibrutinib treatment. The J gene is TRBJ1-2, the V gene TRBV7-4; D unresolved. The CDR3 nucleotides are TGTGCCAGCAAAGCTCGAAAGACCTATGGCTACACCTTC. Its translation: CASKARKTYGYTF.